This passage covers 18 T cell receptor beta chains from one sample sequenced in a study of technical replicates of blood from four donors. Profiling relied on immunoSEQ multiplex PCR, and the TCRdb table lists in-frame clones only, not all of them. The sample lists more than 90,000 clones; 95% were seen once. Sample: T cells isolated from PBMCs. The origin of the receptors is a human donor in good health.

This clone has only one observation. The CDR3 region has the DNA TGTGCCAGCAGCTTAAGGACTAGCGGGCCGAACACCGGGGAGCTGTTTTTT. Translated: CASSLRTSGPNTGELFF. The gene calls are TRBV5-5 and TRBJ2-2, with TRBD2 matching 11 bases. The CDR3 totals 17 residues. Germline CDR1 reads SGHKS; CDR2 reads YYEKEE (reference sequence). V was pared by 2 bases and J by 0 bases, with 3 bases of the junction left unmatched.

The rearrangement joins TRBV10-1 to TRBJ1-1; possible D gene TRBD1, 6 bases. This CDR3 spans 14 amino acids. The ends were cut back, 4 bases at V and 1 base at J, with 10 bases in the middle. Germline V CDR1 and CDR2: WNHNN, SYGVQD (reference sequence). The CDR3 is CASSAGDTNTEAFF. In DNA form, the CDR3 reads TGCGCCAGCAGTGCCGGGGACACGAACACTGAAGCTTTCTTT.

DNA of the CDR3: TGTGCCAGCAGCCCACGGGGGGACACCATATATTTT. This gives the protein CASSPRGDTIYF. The chain uses TRBV13 and TRBJ1-3, with a possible D match to TRBD1 (5 bases). The CDR3 spans 12 residues. Germline-derived CDR1 and CDR2 are PRHDT and FYEKMQ (reference sequence). V lost 5 bases to trimming and J lost 8 bases, with 10 bases between them.

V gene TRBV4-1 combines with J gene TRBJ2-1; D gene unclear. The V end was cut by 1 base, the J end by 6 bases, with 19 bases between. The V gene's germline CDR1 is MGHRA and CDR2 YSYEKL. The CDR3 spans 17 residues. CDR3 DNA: TGCGCCAGCAGCCAAGTCCACGCGGTCGTCAGAACCAATGAGCAGTTCTTC. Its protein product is CASSQVHAVVRTNEQFF.

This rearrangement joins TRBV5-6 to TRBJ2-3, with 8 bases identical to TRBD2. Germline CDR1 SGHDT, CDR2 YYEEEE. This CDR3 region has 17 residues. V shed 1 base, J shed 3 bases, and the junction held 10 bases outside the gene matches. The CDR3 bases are TGTGCCAGCAGCTTGTTCTTAACGGGGGGGCAAACAGATACGCAGTATTTT. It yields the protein CASSLFLTGGQTDTQYF.

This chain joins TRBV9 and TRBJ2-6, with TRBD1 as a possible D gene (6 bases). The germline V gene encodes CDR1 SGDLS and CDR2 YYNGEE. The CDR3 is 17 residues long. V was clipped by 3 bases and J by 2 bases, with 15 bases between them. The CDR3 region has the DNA TGTGCCAGCAGCGGAAGCAGGGGTTTCGCTGGGGCCAACGTCCTGACTTTC. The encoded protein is CASSGSRGFAGANVLTF.

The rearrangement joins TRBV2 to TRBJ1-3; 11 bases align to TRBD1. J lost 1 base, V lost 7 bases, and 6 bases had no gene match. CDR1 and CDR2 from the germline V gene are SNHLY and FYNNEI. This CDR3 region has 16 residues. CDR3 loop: CASIPDRGPSGNTIYF. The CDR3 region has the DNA TGTGCCAGCATCCCGGACAGGGGGCCTTCTGGAAACACCATATATTTT.

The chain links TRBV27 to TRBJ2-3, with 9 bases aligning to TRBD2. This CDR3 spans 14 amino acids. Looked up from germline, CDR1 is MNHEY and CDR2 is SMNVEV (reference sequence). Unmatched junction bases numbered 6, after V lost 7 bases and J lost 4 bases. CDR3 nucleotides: TGTGCCAGCACCCGAGCGGGAGGAGCAGATACGCAGTATTTT. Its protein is CASTRAGGADTQYF.

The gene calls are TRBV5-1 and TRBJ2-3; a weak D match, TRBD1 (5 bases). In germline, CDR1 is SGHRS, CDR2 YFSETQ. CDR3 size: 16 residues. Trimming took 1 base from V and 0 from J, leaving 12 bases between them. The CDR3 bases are TGCGCCAGCAGCTTGCTGGACATTGCTAGCACAGATACGCAGTATTTT. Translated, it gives CASSLLDIASTDTQYF.

The CDR3 sequence is CASSTGGGNQPQHF. CDR3 nucleotides: TGTGCCAGCTCGACAGGGGGGGGCAATCAGCCCCAGCATTTT. The V and J genes are TRBV28 and TRBJ1-5; 9 bases are shared with TRBD1. Per germline, CDR1 MDHEN and CDR2 SYDVKM. J lost 2 bases, V lost 8 bases, and 4 bases had no gene match. The CDR3 spans 14 residues. The entire variable domain, with the rest obtained from reference TRBV28 and TRBJ1-5, is as follows: DVKVTQSSRYLVKRTGEKVFLECVQDMDHENMFWYRQDPGLGLRLIYFSYDVKMKEKGDIPEGYSVSREKKERFSLILESASTNQTSMYLCASSTGGGNQPQHFGDGTRLSIL.

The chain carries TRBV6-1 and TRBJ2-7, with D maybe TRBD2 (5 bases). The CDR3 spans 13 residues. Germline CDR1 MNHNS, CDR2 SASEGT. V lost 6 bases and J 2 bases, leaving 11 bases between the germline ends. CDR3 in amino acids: CASREEVAYEQYF. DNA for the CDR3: TGTGCCAGCAGGGAGGAGGTGGCCTACGAGCAGTACTTC.

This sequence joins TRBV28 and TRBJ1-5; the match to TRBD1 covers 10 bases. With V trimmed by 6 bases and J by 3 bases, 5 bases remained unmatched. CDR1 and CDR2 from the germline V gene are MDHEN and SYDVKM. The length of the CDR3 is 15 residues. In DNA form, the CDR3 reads TGTGCCAGCAGGGCAGGACAGGGGGACAATCAGCCCCAGCATTTT. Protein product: CASRAGQGDNQPQHF.

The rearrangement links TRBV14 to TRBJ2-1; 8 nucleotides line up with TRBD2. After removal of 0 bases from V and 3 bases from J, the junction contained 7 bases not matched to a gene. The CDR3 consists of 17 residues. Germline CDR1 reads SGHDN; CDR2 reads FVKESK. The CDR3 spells CASSQEVSLADYNEQFF. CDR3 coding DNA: TGTGCCAGCAGCCAAGAAGTTTCACTAGCGGACTACAATGAGCAGTTCTTC.

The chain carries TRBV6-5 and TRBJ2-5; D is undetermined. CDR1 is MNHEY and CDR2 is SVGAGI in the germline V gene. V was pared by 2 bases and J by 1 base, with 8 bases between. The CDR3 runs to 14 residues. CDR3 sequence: CASSYSDSQETQYF. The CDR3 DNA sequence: TGTGCCAGCAGTTACAGCGACTCCCAAGAGACCCAGTACTTC.

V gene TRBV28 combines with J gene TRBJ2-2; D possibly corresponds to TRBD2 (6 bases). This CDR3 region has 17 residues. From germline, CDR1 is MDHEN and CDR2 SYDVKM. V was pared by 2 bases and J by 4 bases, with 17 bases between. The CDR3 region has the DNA TGTGCCAGCAGTTTAACGGAGGGACCTCGGGGCACCGGGGAGCTGTTTTTT. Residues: CASSLTEGPRGTGELFF.

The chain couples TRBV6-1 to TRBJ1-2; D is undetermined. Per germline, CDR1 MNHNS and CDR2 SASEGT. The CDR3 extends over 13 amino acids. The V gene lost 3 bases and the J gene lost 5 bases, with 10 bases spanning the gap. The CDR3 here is CASSDYSEYGYTF. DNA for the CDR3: TGTGCCAGCAGTGATTACTCGGAGTATGGCTACACCTTC.

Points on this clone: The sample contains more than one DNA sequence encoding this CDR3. The CDR3 sequence is CASSLAVQETQYF. CDR3 bases: TGCGCCAGCAGCTTGGCCGTCCAAGAGACCCAGTACTTC. The rearrangement uses TRBV5-1 and TRBJ2-5; D not resolved. Germline CDR1 reads SGHRS; CDR2 reads YFSETQ. Trimming cost V 0 bases and J 1 base, with 4 bases left between them. The CDR3 has 13 residues.

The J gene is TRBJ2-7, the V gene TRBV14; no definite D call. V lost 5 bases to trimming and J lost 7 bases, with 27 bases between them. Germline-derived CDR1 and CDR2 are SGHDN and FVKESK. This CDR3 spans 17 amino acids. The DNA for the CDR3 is TGTGCCAGCAGCTTGCGGCACCCAGCTACGACTCGTTGGGAGCAGTACTTC. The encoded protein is CASSLRHPATTRWEQYF.